This T cell receptor (beta chain) originates from a study of T-cell reconstitution after alpha-beta-depleted transplantation in children. Study-level findings and limits: After transplant, high TCRbeta diversity at day 60 in some patients arose from surviving recipient T cells and thymic progenitors. Two months or so post-transplant, alpha-beta T cells reportedly derived from several hundred expanded graft clones.

This clonotype has at least ten counts. Its antigen is not known. CDR1 is SGHRS, CDR2 YFSETQ, per germline. The CDR3 has 12 residues. V was pared by 3 bases and J by 10 bases, with 1 base of the junction left unmatched. Unique molecular identifiers featured in how the TCRbeta library was prepared. TCRdb itself ran the PCR reads through MiXCR, one entry per CDR3 protein. The data contain approximately 32,000 distinct CDR3 sequences, more than 6% of them singletons. Sequencing was performed on peripheral blood, taken 60 days after TCRalphabeta/CD19-depleted stem cell transplant. The clonotype was recovered from a child younger than two who had a stem cell transplant for acute myeloid leukemia, so the T cells may come from the graft donor. V and J are TRBV5-1 and TRBJ2-1; 10 bases align to TRBD1. The CDR3, as DNA: TGCGCCAGCAGCTGGACAGGGGGAGAGCAGTTCTTC. It yields the protein CASSWTGGEQFF.